These 19 T cell receptor beta chains share one sample of origin, sequenced in a study of blood T cell repertoires in COVID-19. Data came from immunoSEQ multiplex PCR; TCRdb stores just in-frame clones and leaves some out. The sample gives more than 60,000 clones, 84% of which show up once; approximately 12% is in the top ten. The sample taken for sequencing was peripheral blood. The receptors come from a man between 50 and 59 years old with COVID-19, enrolled during active disease.

The V call is TRBV18, the J call TRBJ1-1; D not resolved. This CDR3 has 13 residues. V lost 2 bases, J lost 3 bases, and 7 bases lay in between. From germline, CDR1 is KGHSH and CDR2 LQKENI. CDR3 nucleotides: TGTGCCAGCTCACCAGGCCTTGACACTGAAGCTTTCTTT. Translation: CASSPGLDTEAFF.

This rearrangement joins TRBV6-2 or TRBV6-3 to TRBJ2-3, with TRBD2 matching over 12 bases. Losses at the gene ends were 6 bases for V and 4 bases for J; bases not matched to a gene: 8. The CDR3 consists of 16 residues. Germline V gene lookup returns CDR1 MNHEY and CDR2 SVGEGT. The CDR3 protein is CASRPLAGGLSDTQYF. CDR3 DNA sequence: TGTGCCAGCAGACCTCTAGCGGGGGGGCTCTCAGATACGCAGTATTTT.

The CDR3 DNA sequence: TGTGCCAGCAGCAACAGGAACACTGAAGCTTTCTTT. It yields the protein CASSNRNTEAFF. V is TRBV9 and J is TRBJ1-1; D not resolved. The CDR3 extends over 12 amino acids. Germline V gene data show CDR1 as SGDLS and CDR2 as YYNGEE. The V and J ends lost 4 bases and 1 base respectively, with 5 bases between them.

This chain joins TRBV2 and TRBJ2-7, with a weak D call TRBD2 (5 bases). CDR1 and CDR2 from the germline V gene are SNHLY and FYNNEI. The CDR3 is made up of 12 amino acids. Trimming pared 4 bases from V and 3 bases from J, leaving 7 bases between. CDR3 region: CASSVEGYEQYF. CDR3 coding DNA: TGTGCCAGCAGTGTCGAGGGCTACGAGCAGTACTTC.

V usage is TRBV7-9 and J usage is TRBJ2-2; no clear D gene. V was clipped by 6 bases and J by 4 bases, with 6 bases between them. Germline CDR1 reads SEHNR; CDR2 reads FQNEAQ (reference sequence). This CDR3 comprises 12 residues. The CDR3, as DNA: TGTGCCAGCAGAAAGAGCACCGGGGAGCTGTTTTTT. Its protein is CASRKSTGELFF. The whole variable domain, filled in from reference TRBV7-9 and TRBJ2-2, reads DTGVSQNPRHKITKRGQNVTFRCDPISEHNRLYWYRQTLGQGPEFLTYFQNEAQLEKSRLLSDRFSAERPKGSFSTLEIQRTEQGDSAMYLCASRKSTGELFFGEGSRLTVL.

The chain carries TRBV28 and TRBJ2-5; D is undetermined. This CDR3 contains 13 residues. Germline V lookup: CDR1 MDHEN, CDR2 SYDVKM. Deletions cut 7 bases from V and 2 bases from J, with 11 bases between. The DNA for the CDR3 is TGTGCCAGCATCCCTAGTACGCAAGAGACCCAGTACTTC. As protein: CASIPSTQETQYF.

The chain links TRBV5-4 to TRBJ2-5; 9 bases match TRBD2. This CDR3 is built from 17 residues. The V gene's germline CDR1 is SGHNT and CDR2 YYREEE (reference sequence). Trimming took 4 bases from V and 5 from J; bases not matched to a gene: 15. CDR3 sequence reads: CASSPPNSAGGLETQYF. Written as DNA, the CDR3 is TGTGCCAGCAGCCCCCCGAATTCAGCGGGGGGCTTGGAGACCCAGTACTTC. Full variable domain (missing parts from reference TRBV5-4 and TRBJ2-5): ETGVTQSPTHLIKTRGQQVTLRCSSQSGHNTVSWYQQALGQGPQFIFQYYREEENGRGNFPPRFSGLQFPNYSSELNVNALELDDSALYLCASSPPNSAGGLETQYFGPGTRLLVL.

The J gene is TRBJ2-3, the V gene TRBV7-9; 8 nucleotides match TRBD1. This CDR3 spans 14 amino acids. CDR1 is SEHNR, CDR2 FQNEAQ, per germline (reference sequence). J was trimmed by 3 bases and V by 6 bases; bases with no gene match: 5. The CDR3 nucleotides are TGTGCCAGCAGGCGGACAGGGAGGACAGATACGCAGTATTTT. Residues: CASRRTGRTDTQYF.

The chain links TRBV29-1 to TRBJ2-1, with D perhaps matching TRBD1 (5 bases). The germline V gene has CDR1 SQVTM and CDR2 ANQGSEA. This CDR3 has 11 residues. V gave up 6 bases and J gave up 5 bases, with 8 bases separating them. The CDR3 bases are TGCAGCGTGAACAGGAACAATGAGCAGTTCTTC. This translates into CSVNRNNEQFF.

The chain links TRBV5-1 to TRBJ2-7; maybe TRBD1 (6 bases). Trimming took off 4 bases at V and 1 base at J, with 18 bases between the two ends. The CDR3 is made up of 16 amino acids. The germline V gene encodes CDR1 SGHRS and CDR2 YFSETQ. This CDR3 reads CASSNRWGRSSYEQYF. DNA of the CDR3: TGCGCCAGCAGCAACCGATGGGGGCGATCTTCCTACGAGCAGTACTTC.

The V call is TRBV18, the J call TRBJ1-1; D possibly corresponds to TRBD1 (5 bases). CDR3 length: 13 residues. CDR1 KGHSH and CDR2 LQKENI come from the germline V gene. Trimming took off 6 bases at V and 8 bases at J, with 16 bases between the two ends. CDR3 bases: TGTGCCAGCTCCCCTACAGGCGAGCGAGAAGCTTTCTTT. Residues: CASSPTGEREAFF.

This chain joins TRBV27 and TRBJ2-5; 7 bases agree with TRBD2. This CDR3 contains 15 residues. The V gene's germline CDR1 is MNHEY and CDR2 SMNVEV (reference sequence). J lost 4 bases, V lost 5 bases, and 10 bases had no gene match. CDR3 sequence reads: CASSTSGWGGETQYF. The CDR3 DNA reads as TGTGCCAGCAGTACGTCCGGGTGGGGGGGAGAGACCCAGTACTTC.

V and J are TRBV9 and TRBJ2-7, with 10 positions matching TRBD2. The CDR3 is made up of 15 amino acids. V trimming: 1 base; J trimming: 5 bases; junction bases outside the gene matches: 6. CDR1 is SGDLS and CDR2 is YYNGEE in the germline V gene. In nucleotides, the CDR3 is TGTGCCAGCAGCGTAAGCGGGGGGGCGGAAAACGAGCAGTACTTC. This codes for CASSVSGGAENEQYF.

The chain has TRBV5-1 and TRBJ2-1; maybe TRBD2 (6 bases). V was trimmed by 7 bases and J by 3 bases, leaving 8 bases between them. From germline, CDR1 is SGHRS and CDR2 YFSETQ. The CDR3 sequence is 12 residues long. For the CDR3, the DNA is TGCGCCAGCGCGGGGAACTACAATGAGCAGTTCTTC. Protein: CASAGNYNEQFF.

The rearrangement joins TRBV5-1 to TRBJ2-2, with 13 bases that match TRBD2. Germline CDR1 SGHRS, CDR2 YFSETQ. The CDR3 totals 21 residues. The V and J ends lost 3 bases and 0 bases, in that order; junction bases with no gene match: 14. CDR3 sequence (DNA): TGCGCCAGCAGCTCCCAGGGACTAGCGGGGTACGGGTTTTCGAACACCGGGGAGCTGTTTTTT. Amino acids: CASSSQGLAGYGFSNTGELFF.

The chain is built from TRBV19 and TRBJ1-6; no firm D call. Germline V lookup: CDR1 LNHDA, CDR2 SQIVND (reference sequence). With 3 bases removed from V and 6 bases from J, the gap between germline ends came to 18 bases. The CDR3 is made up of 17 amino acids. The CDR3 bases are TGTGCCAGTAGTATCCTGATGTCCTGGCAGTTTAATTCACCCCTCCACTTT. Protein product: CASSILMSWQFNSPLHF. Drawing the rest from reference TRBV19 and TRBJ1-6, the complete variable domain is DGGITQSPKYLFRKEGQNVTLSCEQNLNHDAMYWYRQDPGQGLRLIYYSQIVNDFQKGDIAEGYSVSREKKESFPLTVTSAQKNPTAFYLCASSILMSWQFNSPLHFGNGTRLTVT.

The chain couples TRBV7-2 to TRBJ1-2; possibly TRBD1 for D (6 bases). The CDR3 is 15 amino acids. V lost 6 bases and J 0 bases, leaving 14 bases between the germline ends. Germline V gene sequence: CDR1 SGHTA, CDR2 FQGNSA. As DNA, the CDR3 is TGTGCCAGCAGTTCCGACAGGAGAGCTAACTATGGCTACACCTTC. It is translated as CASSSDRRANYGYTF.

The V gene is TRBV27, the J gene TRBJ1-5; 12 bases align to TRBD1. CDR1 and CDR2 from the germline V gene are MNHEY and SMNVEV (reference sequence). Germline trimming cut 5 bases from V and 7 bases from J; bases unmatched to any gene: 12. CDR3 size: 17 residues. The CDR3 nucleotides are TGTGCCAGCAGTGTGACCGGGACAGGGGGCGTTCGACAGCCCCAGCATTTT. This codes for CASSVTGTGGVRQPQHF.

This clone was detected only a few times. This rearrangement joins TRBV7-3 to TRBJ1-2; 10 nucleotides agree with TRBD1. V shed 2 bases and J 7 bases; nucleotides not matched to a gene: 19. Germline V gene sequence: CDR1 SGHTA, CDR2 FQGTGA. The CDR3 contains 19 residues. DNA of the CDR3: TGTGCCAGCAGCTTAGATGCCTCAAGACAGGGGGCTGGTTTCCGTGGCTACACCTTC. It translates to CASSLDASRQGAGFRGYTF. Combining the CDR3 with reference TRBV7-3 and TRBJ1-2 gives the whole variable domain GAGVSQTPSNKVTEKGKYVELRCDPISGHTALYWYRQSLGQGPEFLIYFQGTGAADDSGLPNDRFFAVRPEGSVSTLKIQRTERGDSAVYLCASSLDASRQGAGFRGYTFGSGTRLTVV.